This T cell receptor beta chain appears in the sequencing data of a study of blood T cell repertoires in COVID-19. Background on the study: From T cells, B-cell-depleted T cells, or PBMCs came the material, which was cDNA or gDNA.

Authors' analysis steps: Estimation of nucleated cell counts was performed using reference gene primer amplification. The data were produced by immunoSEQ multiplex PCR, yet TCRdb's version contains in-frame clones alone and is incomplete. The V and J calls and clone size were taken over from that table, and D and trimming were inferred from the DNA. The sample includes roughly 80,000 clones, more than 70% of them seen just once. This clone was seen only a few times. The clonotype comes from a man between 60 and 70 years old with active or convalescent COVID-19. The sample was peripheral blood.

CDR3 nucleotides: TGTGCCAGCAGCTCAGGGGGCTTAAAACGACTGTTTTTT. This sequence encodes CASSSGGLKRLFF. The genes are TRBV5-5 and TRBJ1-4; 8 positions agree with TRBD1. The CDR3 length is 13 residues. Germline V lookup: CDR1 SGHKS, CDR2 YYEKEE (reference sequence). With V trimmed by 3 bases and J by 13 bases, 8 bases remained unmatched.